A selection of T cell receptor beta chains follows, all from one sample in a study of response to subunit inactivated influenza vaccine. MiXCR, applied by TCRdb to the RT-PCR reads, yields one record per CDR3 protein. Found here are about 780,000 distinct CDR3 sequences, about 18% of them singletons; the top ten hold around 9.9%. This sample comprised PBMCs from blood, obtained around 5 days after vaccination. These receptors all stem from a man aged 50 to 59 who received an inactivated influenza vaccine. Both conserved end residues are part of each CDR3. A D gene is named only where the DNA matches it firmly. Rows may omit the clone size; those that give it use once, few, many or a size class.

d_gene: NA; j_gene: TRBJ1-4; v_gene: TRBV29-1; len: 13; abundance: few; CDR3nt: TGCAGCGTTGAATGGGGAGGGGGTGAAAAACTGTTTTTT; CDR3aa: CSVEWGGGEKLFF
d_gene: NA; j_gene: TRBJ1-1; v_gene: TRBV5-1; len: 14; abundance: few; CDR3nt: TGCGCCAGCAGCTTGGCGGAAGTGAACACTGAAGCTTTCTTT; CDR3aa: CASSLAEVNTEAFF
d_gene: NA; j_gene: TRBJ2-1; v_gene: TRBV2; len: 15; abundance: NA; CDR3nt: TGTGCCAGCAGTTCTCGGGCTGCGATATACAATGAGCAGTTCTTC; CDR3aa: CASSSRAAIYNEQFF
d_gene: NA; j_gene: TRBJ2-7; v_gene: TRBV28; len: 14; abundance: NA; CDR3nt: TGTGCCAGCAGTGTAGAGGGGCCAACCTACGAGCAGTACTTC; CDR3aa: CASSVEGPTYEQYF
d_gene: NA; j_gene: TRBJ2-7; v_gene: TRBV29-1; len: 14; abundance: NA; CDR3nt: TGCAGCGTTGAAGGTGAAGGACAGATCTACGAGCAGTACTTC; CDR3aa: CSVEGEGQIYEQYF
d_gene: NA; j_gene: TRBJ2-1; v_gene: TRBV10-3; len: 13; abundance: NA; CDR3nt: TGTGCCATCAGTAGCCCGGGGGCGCATGAGCAGTTCTTC; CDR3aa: CAISSPGAHEQFF
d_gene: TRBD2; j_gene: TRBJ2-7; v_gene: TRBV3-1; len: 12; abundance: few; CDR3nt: TGTGCCAGCAGGTCGCGGGGGGCTGAGCAGTACTTC; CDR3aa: CASRSRGAEQYF
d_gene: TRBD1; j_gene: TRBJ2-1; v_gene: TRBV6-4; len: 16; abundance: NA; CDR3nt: TGTGCCAGCAGTGACTCGGGGACAGGGGACCTCAATGAGCAGTTCTTC; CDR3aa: CASSDSGTGDLNEQFF
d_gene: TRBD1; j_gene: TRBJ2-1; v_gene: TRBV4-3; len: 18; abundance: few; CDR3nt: TGCGCCAGCAGCCAAGATCAGTTTGACAGGGCGCCTTACAATGAGCAGTTCTTC; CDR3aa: CASSQDQFDRAPYNEQFF
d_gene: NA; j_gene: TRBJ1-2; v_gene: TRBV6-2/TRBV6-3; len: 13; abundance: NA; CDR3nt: TGTGCCAGCACCCCCCGGATGGTTTATGGCTACACCTTC; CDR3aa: CASTPRMVYGYTF
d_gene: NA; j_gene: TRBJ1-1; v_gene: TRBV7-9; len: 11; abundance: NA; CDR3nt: TGTGCCAGCAGCGCCGATCAGGAAGCTTTCTTT; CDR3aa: CASSADQEAFF
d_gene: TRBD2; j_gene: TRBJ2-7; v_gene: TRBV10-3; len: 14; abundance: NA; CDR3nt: TGTGCCATCAGTGGGACTAGCGGGCTCTACGAGCAGTACTTC; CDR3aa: CAISGTSGLYEQYF
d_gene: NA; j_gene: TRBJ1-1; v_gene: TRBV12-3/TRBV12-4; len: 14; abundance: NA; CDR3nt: TGTGCCAGCAGTTTAGGGCAACCGCACACTGAAGCTTTCTTT; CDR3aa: CASSLGQPHTEAFF
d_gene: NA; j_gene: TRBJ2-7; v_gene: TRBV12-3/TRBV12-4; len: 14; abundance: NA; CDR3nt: TGTGCCAGCAGTTCCCGACAGACTTCCTACGAGCAGTACTTC; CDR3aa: CASSSRQTSYEQYF
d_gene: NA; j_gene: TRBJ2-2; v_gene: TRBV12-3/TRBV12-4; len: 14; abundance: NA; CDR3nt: TGTGCCAGCAGGGCAGGGTCGGTAACCGGGGAGCTGTTTTTT; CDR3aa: CASRAGSVTGELFF
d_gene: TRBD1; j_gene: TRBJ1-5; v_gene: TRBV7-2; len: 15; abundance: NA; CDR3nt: TGTGCCAGCAGCTTCTCGGGACAGGGAGGACAGCCCCAGCATTTT; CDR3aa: CASSFSGQGGQPQHF
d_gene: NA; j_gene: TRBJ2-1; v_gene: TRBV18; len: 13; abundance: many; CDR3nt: TGTGCCAGCTCACCACCCATTCGTAATGAGCAGTTCTTC; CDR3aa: CASSPPIRNEQFF
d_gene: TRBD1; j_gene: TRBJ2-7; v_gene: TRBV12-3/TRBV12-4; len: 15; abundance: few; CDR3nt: TGTGCCAGCAGGCTGGGACAGGGGGGATTCTACGAGCAGTACTTC; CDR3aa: CASRLGQGGFYEQYF
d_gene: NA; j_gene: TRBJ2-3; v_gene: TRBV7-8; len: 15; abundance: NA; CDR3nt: TGTGCCAGCACCCCAGGGTTCGGGGGCACAGATACGCAGTATTTT; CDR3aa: CASTPGFGGTDTQYF
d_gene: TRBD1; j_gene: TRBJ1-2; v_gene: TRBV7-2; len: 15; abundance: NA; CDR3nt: TGTGCCAGCAGCTTAAACACAGGGGTGGACTATGGCTACACCTTC; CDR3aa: CASSLNTGVDYGYTF
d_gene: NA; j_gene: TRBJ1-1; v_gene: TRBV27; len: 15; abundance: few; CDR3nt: TGTGCCAGCAGGATTATATCGACAGGGAACACTGAAGCTTTCTTT; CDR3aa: CASRIISTGNTEAFF
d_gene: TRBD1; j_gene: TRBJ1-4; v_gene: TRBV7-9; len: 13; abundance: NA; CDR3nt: TGTGCCAGTGGACAGGCTGGAAATGAAAAACTGTTTTTT; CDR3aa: CASGQAGNEKLFF
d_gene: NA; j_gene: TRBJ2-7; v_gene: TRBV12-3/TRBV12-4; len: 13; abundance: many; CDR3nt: TGTGCCAGCAGCTACTCCTTCTCCTACGAGCAGTACTTC; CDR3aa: CASSYSFSYEQYF
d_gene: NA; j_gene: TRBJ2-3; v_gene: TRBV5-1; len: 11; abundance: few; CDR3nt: TGCGCCAGCTTGGGAATTGATACGCAGTATTTT; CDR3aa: CASLGIDTQYF
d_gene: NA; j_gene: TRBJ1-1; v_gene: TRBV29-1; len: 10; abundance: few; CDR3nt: TGCAGCACGCGGGGCACTGAAGCTTTCTTT; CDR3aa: CSTRGTEAFF
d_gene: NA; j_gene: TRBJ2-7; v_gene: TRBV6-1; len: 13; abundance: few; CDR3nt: TGTGCCAGCAGGCGGACAGATACCTACGAGCAGTACTTC; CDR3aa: CASRRTDTYEQYF